A single sample is the source of the 27 T cell receptor beta chains below, sequenced in a study of T cells in narcolepsy. Profiled with immunoSEQ multiplex PCR; TCRdb holds only in-frame clones, not every one. The sample holds fewer than 40,000 clones, about 85% seen once. The specimen sequenced was CD45RA- memory CD4+ T cells from PBMCs. These TCRs come from a human donor with narcolepsy.

This chain uses TRBV18 with TRBJ1-6, with D uncertain. V gave up 3 bases and J gave up 14 bases, with 23 bases separating them. CDR3 length: 16 amino acids. CDR1 KGHSH and CDR2 LQKENI come from the germline V gene. The CDR3 DNA is TGTGCCAGCTCACCTGAGGGAAGGGCGCCCTTACAAGCCCTCCACTTT. It is translated as CASSPEGRAPLQALHF.

This rearrangement joins TRBV30 to TRBJ1-4; tentative D call: TRBD1 (5 bases). CDR1 is GTSNPN and CDR2 is SVGIG in the germline V gene (reference sequence). The germline V and J ends were trimmed by 2 bases and 3 bases, with 10 bases remaining between them. The CDR3 is made up of 14 amino acids. The CDR3 bases are TGTGCCTGGAGTCTGAGGGGCGCTAATGAAAAACTGTTTTTT. Residues: CAWSLRGANEKLFF.

This rearrangement joins TRBV7-2 to TRBJ2-7; D might be TRBD1 (5 bases). V lost 4 bases and J lost 5, with 21 bases in between. Germline assignment: CDR1 SGHTA and CDR2 FQGNSA. CDR3 size: 16 residues. The CDR3 coding sequence is TGTGCCAGCAGCTCCCCAAGTGGTCGGCAGGGCAACGAGCAGTACTTC. Residues: CASSSPSGRQGNEQYF.

The V gene is TRBV6-1, the J gene TRBJ1-2; D is undetermined. Trimming removed 2 bases from V and 4 bases from J, with 8 bases in between. Germline-derived CDR1 and CDR2 are MNHNS and SASEGT. This CDR3 is built from 13 residues. For the CDR3, the DNA is TGTGCCAGCAGTGAATCGGGCAGCTATGGCTACACCTTC. This codes for CASSESGSYGYTF.

The chain links TRBV5-5 to TRBJ1-1; no clear D gene. The CDR3 sequence is 14 residues long. Germline CDR1 is SGHKS and CDR2 is YYEKEE (reference sequence). Deletions cut 4 bases from V and 1 base from J, with 11 bases between. The CDR3 DNA reads TGTGCCAGCAGCCGACGAACAGAGAACACTGAAGCTTTCTTT. Translating it yields CASSRRTENTEAFF.

This clone was counted a single time. V and J are TRBV30 and TRBJ2-5, with D unclear. There are 13 residues in the CDR3. Germline CDR1 and CDR2: GTSNPN and SVGIG (reference sequence). Trimming took 1 base from V and 5 from J, leaving 11 bases between them. In DNA form, the CDR3 reads TGTGCCTGGAGTGGCTCGCTGGGGGAGACCCAGTACTTC. The encoded protein is CAWSGSLGETQYF.

Points on this clone: A junction boundary mismatches the germline segment, possibly from a read error. The J gene is TRBJ2-3, the V gene TRBV18; 9 bases match TRBD2. This CDR3 region has 16 residues. CDR1 KGHSH and CDR2 LQKENI come from the germline V gene. The chain's CDR3 is CASSPRELAGSDTQYF. The CDR3 bases are TGTGCCAGCTCCCCACGCGAGCTAGCGGGGTCAGATACGCAGTATTTT. The whole variable domain, remainder taken from reference TRBV18 and TRBJ2-3, is NAGVMQNPRHLVRRRGQEARLRCSPMKGHSHVYWYRQLPEEGLKFMVYLQKENIIDESGMPKERFSAEFPKEGPSILRIQQVVRGDSAAYFCASSPRELAGSDTQYFGPGTRLTVL.

V gene TRBV6-1 combines with J gene TRBJ2-5; D unresolved. The end of the DNA is better explained by TRBJ2-7, so the J call may be wrong. CDR3 length equals 13 residues. Germline CDR1 and CDR2: MNHNS and SASEGT. The chain's CDR3 is CASSVPGRYEQYF. In DNA form, the CDR3 reads TGTGCCAGCAGTGTTCCGGGCAGGTACGAGCAGTACTTC.

The chain combines TRBV19 with TRBJ2-5; D may be TRBD1 or TRBD2 (5 bases each). There are 14 residues in the CDR3. Trimming pared 9 bases from V and 4 bases from J, leaving 18 bases between. The germline V gene encodes CDR1 LNHDA and CDR2 SQIVND (reference sequence). The CDR3 is CASRGVNAGETQYF. CDR3 bases: TGTGCCAGCAGAGGGGTGAACGCGGGAGAGACCCAGTACTTC. The variable domain in full, with the rest retrieved from reference TRBV19 and TRBJ2-5, is DGGITQSPKYLFRKEGQNVTLSCEQNLNHDAMYWYRQDPGQGLRLIYYSQIVNDFQKGDIAEGYSVSREKKESFPLTVTSAQKNPTAFYLCASRGVNAGETQYFGPGTRLLVL.

This CDR3 is CASSRDRKETQYF. The CDR3 region has the DNA TGTGCCAGCAGCCGGGACAGAAAAGAGACCCAGTACTTC. The chain joins TRBV6-6 to TRBJ2-5; the match to TRBD1 covers 7 bases. Germline V lookup: CDR1 MNHNY, CDR2 SVGAGI (reference sequence). Trimming took 6 bases from V and 3 from J; bases not matched to a gene: 4. The CDR3 length is 13 residues.

The chain joins TRBV7-2 to TRBJ2-7, with 7 nucleotides matching TRBD2. This CDR3 spans 15 amino acids. V shed 7 bases and J 0 bases; nucleotides not matched to a gene: 9. CDR1 is SGHTA and CDR2 is FQGNSA in the germline V gene. The CDR3 loop is CASTQVAGGSYEQYF. In DNA, the CDR3 is TGTGCCAGCACCCAAGTAGCGGGTGGCTCCTACGAGCAGTACTTC.

The chain is built from TRBV7-2 and TRBJ1-4, with D tentatively TRBD1 (6 bases). The ends were cut back, 3 bases at V and 8 bases at J, with 16 bases in the middle. The CDR3 totals 15 residues. Per germline, CDR1 SGHTA and CDR2 FQGNSA. The CDR3 region has the DNA TGTGCCAGCAGCTTTCCTTCAACAGGGAACGAAAAACTGTTTTTT. Its translation is CASSFPSTGNEKLFF.

This chain connects TRBV21-1 to TRBJ2-1; the DNA was not used to check the table's D call, TRBD2. TRBV21-1 is a pseudogene segment. The CDR3 loop spans 17 amino acids. The CDR3 protein is CASSKPTTRSSYNEQFF. The DNA of the CDR3 is TGTGCCAGCAGCAAGCCAACTACCCGCAGCTCCTACAATGAGCAGTTCTTC.

This chain uses TRBV5-1 with TRBJ2-1; perhaps TRBD2 as D (6 bases). Germline-derived CDR1 and CDR2 are SGHRS and YFSETQ. This CDR3 contains 16 residues. V lost 4 bases and J 2 bases, leaving 16 bases between the germline ends. The CDR3 region is CASSHEGTGAYNEQFF. CDR3 nucleotide sequence: TGCGCCAGCAGCCACGAAGGTACGGGAGCCTACAATGAGCAGTTCTTC.

In this sample, this clone turned up once. The chain joins TRBV9 to TRBJ2-7; D unresolved. CDR3 length equals 12 residues. V was clipped by 3 bases and J by 6 bases, with 10 bases between them. Germline lookup yields CDR1 SGDLS and CDR2 YYNGEE. This CDR3 is CASSAKFGEQYF. The CDR3 DNA follows: TGTGCCAGCAGCGCCAAATTTGGCGAGCAGTACTTC.

The chain carries TRBV6-5 and TRBJ2-1; D gene ambiguous. Trimming removed 4 bases from V and 3 bases from J, with 1 base in between. The CDR3 contains 11 residues. Germline V gene lookup returns CDR1 MNHEY and CDR2 SVGAGI. The CDR3 nucleotides are TGTGCCAGCAGTTTCTACAATGAGCAGTTCTTC. Its translation: CASSFYNEQFF.

This clone was recorded a few times. The chain is built from TRBV14 and TRBJ2-7; 9 bases align to TRBD1. The trim removed 4 bases at V and 7 bases at J, leaving 8 bases unmatched. From germline, CDR1 is SGHDN and CDR2 FVKESK. This CDR3 is built from 14 residues. The CDR3 nucleotides read TGTGCCAGCAGCCCGGGACAGGGTCCGAGAGAGCAGTACTTC. Amino acid sequence: CASSPGQGPREQYF.

This sequence joins TRBV6-1 and TRBJ1-3, with 8 positions matching TRBD1. The junction had 8 bases not matched to a gene; V was cut back by 6 bases and J by 7 bases. Germline V gene lookup returns CDR1 MNHNS and CDR2 SASEGT. This CDR3 is built from 14 residues. The DNA of the CDR3 is TGTGCCAGCAGCGGACAGGGCGGTAGCAACACCATATATTTT. It codes for CASSGQGGSNTIYF.

The chain links TRBV5-1 to TRBJ1-1, with a possible D match to TRBD1 (5 bases). The CDR3 covers 15 residues. From germline, CDR1 is SGHRS and CDR2 YFSETQ. With 1 base removed from V and 2 bases from J, the gap between germline ends came to 12 bases. The CDR3 sequence: CASSLRPGPNTEAFF. In DNA, the CDR3 is TGCGCCAGCAGCTTGCGGCCGGGACCTAACACTGAAGCTTTCTTT.

The CDR3 spells CASSLTIFSEQYF. As DNA, the CDR3 is TGTGCCAGCAGCTTGACTATTTTTTCCGAGCAGTACTTC. The chain links TRBV7-2 to TRBJ2-7, with D perhaps TRBD2 (5 bases). Germline-derived CDR1 and CDR2 are SGHTA and FQGNSA. V was shortened by 3 bases and J by 6 bases, with 12 bases between the two germline ends. This CDR3 has 13 residues.

The gene calls are TRBV10-3 and TRBJ2-1, with D perhaps TRBD1 or TRBD2 (7 bases each). V lost 5 bases and J lost 7, with 18 bases in between. Germline V CDR1 and CDR2: ENHRY, SYGVKD. The CDR3 runs to 15 residues. CDR3 sequence (DNA): TGTGCCATCAGTTTGGGGGGGACAGCTAAAAATGAGCAGTTCTTC. As protein: CAISLGGTAKNEQFF.

The rearrangement uses TRBV6-5 and TRBJ2-3; tentatively, D is TRBD2 (7 bases). The CDR3 runs 14 residues. Looked up from germline, CDR1 is MNHEY and CDR2 is SVGAGI. The V end was cut by 4 bases, the J end by 2 bases, with 10 bases between. The CDR3 bases are TGTGCCAGCAGTTGGGGGGGCCACACAGATACGCAGTATTTT. Translating gives CASSWGGHTDTQYF.

This chain connects TRBV5-6 to TRBJ2-7; D remains ambiguous. The V end was cut by 2 bases, the J end by 2 bases, with 5 bases between. Germline loops: CDR1 SGHDT, CDR2 YYEEEE. This CDR3 is built from 12 residues. In DNA, the CDR3 is TGTGCCAGCAGCTTTTCTACCTACGAGCAGTACTTC. The encoded protein is CASSFSTYEQYF. Supplemented by reference TRBV5-6 and TRBJ2-7, the full variable domain reads DAGVTQSPTHLIKTRGQQVTLRCSPKSGHDTVSWYQQALGQGPQFIFQYYEEEERQRGNFPDRFSGHQFPNYSSELNVNALLLGDSALYLCASSFSTYEQYFGPGTRLTVT.

V gene TRBV19 combines with J gene TRBJ2-3; 9 bases agree with TRBD2. This CDR3 region has 14 residues. CDR1 is LNHDA, CDR2 SQIVND, per germline (reference sequence). With 10 bases clipped from V and 5 bases from J, the junction kept 10 bases outside the gene matches. The CDR3 here is CATSVSGGKDTQYF. The CDR3, as DNA: TGTGCCACTAGCGTCAGCGGGGGGAAAGATACGCAGTATTTT. Based on the CDR3 plus reference TRBV19 and TRBJ2-3, the full variable domain is DGGITQSPKYLFRKEGQNVTLSCEQNLNHDAMYWYRQDPGQGLRLIYYSQIVNDFQKGDIAEGYSVSREKKESFPLTVTSAQKNPTAFYLCATSVSGGKDTQYFGPGTRLTVL.

The J gene is TRBJ1-5, the V gene TRBV6-1, with D unresolved. Trimming took off 6 bases at V and 2 bases at J, with 11 bases between the two ends. The CDR3 is made up of 14 amino acids. Germline assignment: CDR1 MNHNS and CDR2 SASEGT. The CDR3 loop reads CASRESHRNQPQHF. The CDR3 DNA follows: TGTGCCAGCAGGGAAAGCCACCGCAATCAGCCCCAGCATTTT.

This chain uses TRBV5-1 with TRBJ2-7; 7 nucleotides line up with TRBD1. This CDR3 contains 14 residues. V dropped 3 bases and J dropped 2; count of bases not matched to a gene: 5. CDR1 and CDR2 from the germline V gene are SGHRS and YFSETQ. CDR3 protein: CASSSGQATYEQYF. CDR3 in DNA: TGCGCCAGCAGCTCTGGACAGGCCACCTACGAGCAGTACTTC.

J is TRBJ1-6 and V is TRBV30; D is perhaps TRBD1 (5 bases). The CDR3 length is 15 residues. V was clipped by 6 bases and J by 9 bases, with 21 bases between them. Germline lookup yields CDR1 GTSNPN and CDR2 SVGIG (reference sequence). The CDR3 sequence: CACPPEGRVGSPLHF. CDR3 bases: TGTGCCTGCCCCCCCGAGGGCAGGGTTGGTTCACCCCTCCACTTT.